This T cell receptor (beta chain) emerged from a study of blood T cell repertoires in COVID-19. Overall study: Nucleic acid was either cDNA or gDNA, and it came from T cells, B-cell-depleted T cells, or PBMCs.

The table came from immunoSEQ multiplex PCR; TCRdb's copy has only in-frame clones and leaves some out. The sample records about 150,000 clones, around 82% being singletons. The ends were cut back, 3 bases at V and 2 bases at J, with 21 bases in the middle. The CDR3 is made up of 18 amino acids. Germline CDR1 is SGHAT and CDR2 is FQNNGV. The sequenced material came from peripheral blood. This receptor was taken from a woman in her forties or fifties with acute or convalescent COVID-19. J is TRBJ2-3 and V is TRBV11-2, with D unresolved. CDR3 sequence reads: CASSFSRTLLSTTDTQYF. As DNA, the CDR3 is TGTGCCAGCAGCTTTAGCCGAACCCTACTATCCACCACAGATACGCAGTATTTT. Supplemented by reference TRBV11-2 and TRBJ2-3, the full variable domain reads EAGVAQSPRYKIIEKRQSVAFWCNPISGHATLYWYQQILGQGPKLLIQFQNNGVVDDSQLPKDRFSAERLKGVDSTLKIQPAKLEDSAVYLCASSFSRTLLSTTDTQYFGPGTRLTVL.